This TCR beta chain was sequenced during a study of CD8 T cells in Susac syndrome. The count of this clonotype is one. RNA totalling roughly 0.45 to 1 ug underwent reverse transcription with random hexamers. MiXCR was run by TCRdb on the immunoSEQ multiplex PCR reads, yielding one entry per CDR3 protein. The repertoire consists of about 280,000 distinct CDR3 sequences, with approximately 84% occurring once and the leading ten covering approximately 0.12%. The V and J ends lost 6 bases and 9 bases respectively, with 15 bases between them. This CDR3 contains 13 residues. Germline loops: CDR1 SGHVS, CDR2 FNYEAQ.

This chain joins TRBV7-6 and TRBJ2-1, with a tentative D call TRBD1 (7 bases). The TCR sequence derives from a human donor with multiple sclerosis. Sequencing was done on a sample of CD8+ T cells from PBMCs. For the CDR3, the DNA is TGTGCCAGCAGAAAAGGGCAGGGGGGTGAGCAGTTCTTC. Translation: CASRKGQGGEQFF.